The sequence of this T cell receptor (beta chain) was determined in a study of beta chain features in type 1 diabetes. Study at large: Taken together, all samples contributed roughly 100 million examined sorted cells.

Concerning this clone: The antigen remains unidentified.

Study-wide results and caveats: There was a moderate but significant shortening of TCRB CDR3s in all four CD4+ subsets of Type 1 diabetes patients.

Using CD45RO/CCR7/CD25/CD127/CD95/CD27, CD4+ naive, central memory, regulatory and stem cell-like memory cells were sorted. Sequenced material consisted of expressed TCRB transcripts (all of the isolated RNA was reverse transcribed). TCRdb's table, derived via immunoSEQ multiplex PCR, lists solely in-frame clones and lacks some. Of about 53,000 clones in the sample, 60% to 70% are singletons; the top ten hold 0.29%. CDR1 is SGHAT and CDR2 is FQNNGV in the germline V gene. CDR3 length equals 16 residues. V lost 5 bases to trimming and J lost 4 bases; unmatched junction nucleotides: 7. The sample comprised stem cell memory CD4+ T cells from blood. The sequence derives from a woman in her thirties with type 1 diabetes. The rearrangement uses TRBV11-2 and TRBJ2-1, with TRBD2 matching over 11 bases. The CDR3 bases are TGTGCCAGCAGCCCTAGGACTAGCGGGTCTTACAATGAGCAGTTCTTC. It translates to CASSPRTSGSYNEQFF. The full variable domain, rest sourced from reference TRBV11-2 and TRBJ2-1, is EAGVAQSPRYKIIEKRQSVAFWCNPISGHATLYWYQQILGQGPKLLIQFQNNGVVDDSQLPKDRFSAERLKGVDSTLKIQPAKLEDSAVYLCASSPRTSGSYNEQFFGPGTRLTVL.